Each of the 14 T cell receptor beta chains below was sequenced from the same sample in a study of blood T cell repertoires in COVID-19. TCRdb keeps only in-frame clones here, not all; method: immunoSEQ multiplex PCR. The sample gives 150,000 or so clones, 90% of which show up once; 0.53% is in the top ten. The sequencing sample was made of peripheral blood. All receptors come from a man in his forties or fifties with acute or convalescent COVID-19.

The rearrangement links TRBV6-5 to TRBJ2-7, with a tentative D call TRBD2 (6 bases). The CDR3 contains 14 residues. Germline V CDR1 and CDR2: MNHEY, SVGAGI. Trimming took off 6 bases at V and 1 base at J, with 13 bases between the two ends. CDR3 residues: CASSMRGYSYEQYF. In DNA, the CDR3 is TGTGCCAGCAGCATGCGGGGCTATTCCTACGAGCAGTACTTC.

This chain joins TRBV28 and TRBJ2-1, with 8 bases aligning to TRBD1. The CDR3 has 16 residues. V dropped 8 bases and J dropped 0; count of bases not matched to a gene: 9. Germline CDR1 is MDHEN and CDR2 is SYDVKM. The CDR3 sequence: CASHRQGIISYNEQFF. The DNA of the CDR3 is TGTGCCAGCCACAGACAGGGGATTATCTCCTACAATGAGCAGTTCTTC.

The CDR3 coding sequence is TGTGCTAGTGGCCCCGGACAGGCTCGAGAGACCCAGTACTTC. Amino acids: CASGPGQARETQYF. V is TRBV12-5 and J is TRBJ2-5; 7 bases map to TRBD1. V lost 6 bases to trimming and J lost 4 bases; unmatched junction nucleotides: 8. The CDR3 runs 14 residues. Germline lookup yields CDR1 LGHNT and CDR2 FRNRAP.

The chain combines TRBV4-1 with TRBJ2-7; 7 bases align to TRBD1. Germline CDR1 is MGHRA and CDR2 is YSYEKL. The CDR3 spans 14 residues. With V trimmed by 3 bases and J by 3 bases, 5 bases remained unmatched. The CDR3, as DNA: TGCGCCAGCAGCCAGTGGACAGGAAACTACGAGCAGTACTTC. Translating it yields CASSQWTGNYEQYF.

The chain couples TRBV30 to TRBJ1-4, with D unresolved. CDR3 length: 12 residues. Germline V gene data show CDR1 as GTSNPN and CDR2 as SVGIG (reference sequence). V was cut by 0 bases and J by 7 bases, with 6 bases left in between. The CDR3 sequence: CAWSVRGEKLFF. CDR3 nucleotides: TGTGCCTGGAGTGTACGGGGTGAAAAACTGTTTTTT.

The chain carries TRBV13 and TRBJ1-1; TRBD1 agrees at 9 bases. The V gene's germline CDR1 is PRHDT and CDR2 FYEKMQ (reference sequence). Trimming took 3 bases from V and 5 from J; bases not matched to a gene: 7. The CDR3 contains 15 residues. The CDR3 coding sequence is TGTGCCAGCAGCTTCGGGGACAGGGAGAGGACTGAAGCTTTCTTT. Translation: CASSFGDRERTEAFF.

The rearrangement links TRBV7-3 to TRBJ2-3; D is perhaps TRBD1 (6 bases). CDR3 length equals 17 residues. Deletions cut 1 base from V and 2 bases from J, with 16 bases between. Germline CDR1 is SGHTA and CDR2 is FQGTGA. The CDR3 is CASSLMAGVGNTDTQYF. The CDR3 DNA follows: TGTGCCAGCAGCTTAATGGCAGGGGTGGGAAACACAGATACGCAGTATTTT.

This chain uses TRBV7-2 with TRBJ2-7; no clear D gene. This CDR3 has 12 amino acids. The germline V and J ends were trimmed by 5 bases and 0 bases, with 5 bases remaining between them. Germline V gene lookup returns CDR1 SGHTA and CDR2 FQGNSA. CDR3 in amino acids: CASSAVSYEQYF. CDR3 DNA: TGTGCCAGCAGCGCGGTCTCCTACGAGCAGTACTTC.

The chain has TRBV11-2 and TRBJ2-7, with D possibly matching TRBD2 (6 bases). V dropped 5 bases and J dropped 0 bases, with 17 bases sitting between them. The V gene's germline CDR1 is SGHAT and CDR2 FQNNGV. The CDR3 runs 16 residues. CDR3 DNA: TGTGCCAGCAGCCCACCTCCGGGACTCAACTCCTACGAGCAGTACTTC. This encodes CASSPPPGLNSYEQYF.

The chain joins TRBV3-1 (or the pseudogene TRBV3-2) to TRBJ1-4; 7 bases match TRBD1. This CDR3 is built from 18 residues. The germline CDR1 and CDR2 sequences are LGHDT and YNNKEL (reference sequence). V lost 4 bases, J lost 4 bases, and 15 bases stayed unmatched. This CDR3 reads CASSPVTPFGTVNEKLFF. CDR3 nucleotide sequence: TGTGCCAGCAGCCCAGTGACCCCATTCGGGACAGTTAATGAAAAACTGTTTTTT.

This clone was observed once. The chain joins TRBV2 to TRBJ1-2; D unresolved. The CDR3 length is 15 residues. Germline lookup yields CDR1 SNHLY and CDR2 FYNNEI. V lost 1 base and J 6 bases, leaving 15 bases between the germline ends. CDR3: CASSEDSGRGNGYTF. For the CDR3, the DNA is TGTGCCAGCAGTGAAGATTCCGGGCGAGGGAATGGCTACACCTTC.

The gene calls are TRBV7-3 and TRBJ2-3; 13 bases agree with TRBD2. V trimming: 5 bases; J trimming: 2 bases; junction bases outside the gene matches: 4. This CDR3 spans 16 amino acids. From germline, CDR1 is SGHTA and CDR2 FQGTGA. CDR3 in amino acids: CASSRLAGGNTDTQYF. CDR3 DNA sequence: TGTGCCAGCAGCCGACTAGCGGGAGGCAACACAGATACGCAGTATTTT.

This chain uses TRBV7-2 with TRBJ1-1; 8 bases fit TRBD1. This CDR3 spans 16 amino acids. With 1 base clipped from V and 6 bases from J, the junction kept 10 bases outside the gene matches. Germline V lookup: CDR1 SGHTA, CDR2 FQGNSA. The CDR3 spells CASSLGVGRGLPEAFF. CDR3 sequence (DNA): TGTGCCAGCAGCTTAGGAGTGGGCAGGGGGCTACCTGAAGCTTTCTTT.

The chain is built from TRBV7-3 and TRBJ2-1; 9 bases align to TRBD2. Germline lookup yields CDR1 SGHTA and CDR2 FQGTGA. V lost 1 base to trimming and J lost 13 bases; unmatched junction nucleotides: 11. This CDR3 is built from 15 residues. CDR3 coding DNA: TGTGCCAGCAGCTTAAATGGGGGTAGCGGGAGTCCTCAGTTCTTC. It is translated as CASSLNGGSGSPQFF.